This T cell receptor (beta chain) is drawn from a study of response to subunit inactivated influenza vaccine. Study-wide results and caveats: Few additional T cells are recruited per seasonal influenza vaccination, authors suggested.

Each CDR3 protein gets one entry after TCRdb re-called the RT-PCR reads with MiXCR. The sample includes about 780,000 distinct CDR3 sequences, around a sixth of them seen just once. A word on this clonotype: No antigen is known for it.

This CDR3 region has 12 residues. The germline gives CDR1 SEHNR, CDR2 FQNEAQ (reference sequence). Trimming took 8 bases from V and 2 from J, leaving 9 bases between them. This sample comprised PBMCs from blood, obtained more than 4 days after vaccination. This chain connects TRBV7-9 to TRBJ2-5; tentatively, D is TRBD1 (6 bases). The receptor comes from a man aged 50-60 years who received an inactivated influenza vaccine. CDR3 nucleotides: TGTGCCAGCCTGGGGGCACAAGAGACCCAGTACTTC. Its protein is CASLGAQETQYF.